Below are 2 T cell receptor beta chains sequenced from a single sample in a study of blood T cell repertoires in COVID-19. Only in-frame clones appear in the TCRdb table, and some are missing; sequencing was by immunoSEQ multiplex PCR. The sample comprises 65,000 to 80,000 clones, approximately 88% of which are singletons, and 5% to 6.5% rests with the top ten. The sequencing input was peripheral blood. The receptors here all came from a man between 45 and 60 years old with active COVID-19.

This clone was seen just once. The chain recombines TRBV5-6 with TRBJ2-6; D remains ambiguous. Trimming took off 3 bases at V and 1 base at J, with 8 bases between the two ends. The CDR3 is 15 amino acids. The germline gives CDR1 SGHDT, CDR2 YYEEEE. This CDR3 is CASSWRGSGANVLTF. CDR3 DNA: TGTGCCAGCAGCTGGCGAGGTTCTGGGGCCAACGTCCTGACTTTC.

This chain joins TRBV5-6 and TRBJ1-6; perhaps TRBD1 as D (5 bases). V lost 0 bases and J lost 7, with 14 bases in between. Germline CDR1 and CDR2: SGHDT and YYEEEE. The CDR3 has 16 amino acids. Here the CDR3 DNA reads TGTGCCAGCAGCTTGGGGTCCGGCAGGGCGAATTCACCCCTCCACTTT. It encodes CASSLGSGRANSPLHF.